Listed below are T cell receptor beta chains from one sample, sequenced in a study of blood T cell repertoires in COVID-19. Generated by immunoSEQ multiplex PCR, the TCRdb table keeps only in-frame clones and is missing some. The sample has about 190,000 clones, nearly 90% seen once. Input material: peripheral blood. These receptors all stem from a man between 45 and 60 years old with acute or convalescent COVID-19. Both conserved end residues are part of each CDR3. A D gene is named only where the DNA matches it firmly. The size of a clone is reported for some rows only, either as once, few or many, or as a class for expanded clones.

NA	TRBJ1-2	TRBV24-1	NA	TGTGCCACCAGTGATCCACAGGATCCCAACTATGGCTACACCTTC	CATSDPQDPNYGYTF
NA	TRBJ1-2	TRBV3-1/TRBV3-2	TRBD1	TGTGCCAGCAGCAGACAGGGGGCTGTCTATGGCTACACCTTC	CASSRQGAVYGYTF
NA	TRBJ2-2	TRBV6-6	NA	TGTGCCAGCAGGGGGACGGGGGGCTACACCGGGGAGCTGTTTTTT	CASRGTGGYTGELFF
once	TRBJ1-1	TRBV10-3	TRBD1	TGTGCCATCAGTGACAGGGGGGACACTGAAGCTTTCTTT	CAISDRGDTEAFF
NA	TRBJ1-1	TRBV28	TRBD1	TGTGCCAGCAGTAAACAGGGGGCCGAAGCTTTCTTT	CASSKQGAEAFF
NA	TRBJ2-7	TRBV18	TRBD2	TGTGCCAGCTCACCCCCGGGACTAGCGGGAGTCAACGAGCAGTACTTC	CASSPPGLAGVNEQYF
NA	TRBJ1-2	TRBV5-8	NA	TGTGCCAGCAGCTTGGAAAGTATCCAGGGAGGCTATGGCTACACCTTC	CASSLESIQGGYGYTF
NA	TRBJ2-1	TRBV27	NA	TGTGCCAGCAGTTTAGCCCCAGGCAATGAGCAGTTCTTC	CASSLAPGNEQFF
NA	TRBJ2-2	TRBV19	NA	TGTGCCAGTAGTGGTTGGGACACCACCGGGGAGCTGTTTTTT	CASSGWDTTGELFF
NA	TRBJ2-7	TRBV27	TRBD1	TGTGCCAGCAGCTTAGGGACAGGACCGACTTCCAACGAGCAGTACTTC	CASSLGTGPTSNEQYF
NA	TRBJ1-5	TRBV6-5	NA	TGTGCCAGCAGGACACAGGGTTTGAATCAGCCCCAGCATTTT	CASRTQGLNQPQHF
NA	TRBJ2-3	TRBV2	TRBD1	TGTGCCAGCAAAAGACGGGACAGTTTACGGACAGATACGCAGTATTTT	CASKRRDSLRTDTQYF
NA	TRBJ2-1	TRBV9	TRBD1	TGTGCCAGCAGCGTTCAGGGGGCGGGGAAGGAGGGCAATGAGCAGTTCTTC	CASSVQGAGKEGNEQFF
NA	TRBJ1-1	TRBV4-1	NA	TGCGCCAGCAGCCAGGGGAGGGGGGACACTGAAGCTTTCTTT	CASSQGRGDTEAFF
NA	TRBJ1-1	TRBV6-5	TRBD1	TGTGCCAGCAGCGGTACAGGGGGCTCCGGTGAAGCTTTCTTT	CASSGTGGSGEAFF
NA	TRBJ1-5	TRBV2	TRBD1	TGTGCCAGCAGCGCCGGGACAGGGAATCAGCCCCAGCATTTT	CASSAGTGNQPQHF
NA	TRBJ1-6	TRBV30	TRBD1	TGTGCCTGGAATAAGGGACAGGACGTTTCACCCCTCCACTTT	CAWNKGQDVSPLHF
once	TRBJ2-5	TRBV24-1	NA	TGTGCCACCAGTGTGCCGGGTTGGGAAGAGACCCAGTACTTC	CATSVPGWEETQYF
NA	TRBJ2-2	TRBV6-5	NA	TGTGCCAGCACCAAACTCGCGAACACCGGGGAGCTGTTTTTT	CASTKLANTGELFF
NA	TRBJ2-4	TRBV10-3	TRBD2	TGTGCCATCAGCCCGGGGGGTGAAAACATTCAGTACTTC	CAISPGGENIQYF
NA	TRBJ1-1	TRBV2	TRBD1	TGTGCCACCTGGGCTCAGGGGGCGCGAGCTTTCTTT	CATWAQGARAFF
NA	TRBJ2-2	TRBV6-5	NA	TGTGCCAGCAGGGGTAGGGGCCTCGACACCGGGGAGCTGTTTTTT	CASRGRGLDTGELFF
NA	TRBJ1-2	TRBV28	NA	TGTGCCAGCAAAATAAACACAGTTAAGGGCTACACCTTC	CASKINTVKGYTF
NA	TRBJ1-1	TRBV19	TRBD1	TGTGCCAGTACCGGACAGGGTCGGACTGAAGCTTTCTTT	CASTGQGRTEAFF
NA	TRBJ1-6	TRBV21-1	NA	TGTGCCAGCAGCAAAGGGGGCTGTAAGACCCGGGCCTATAATTCACCCCTCCACTTT	CASSKGGCKTRAYNSPLHF
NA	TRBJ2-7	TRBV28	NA	TGTGCCAGCAGTGCCGGGACCTACGAGCAGTACTTC	CASSAGTYEQYF
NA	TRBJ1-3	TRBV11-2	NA	TGTGCCAGCAGCAAAGGGAGGGGAAACACCATATATTTT	CASSKGRGNTIYF
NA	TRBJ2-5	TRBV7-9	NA	TGTGCCAGCAGCTTTCGGGGGACCCTGGAGACCCAGTACTTC	CASSFRGTLETQYF
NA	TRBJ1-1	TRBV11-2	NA	TGTGCCAGCAGCTCGTCAGCGAATATGAACACTGAAGCTTTCTTT	CASSSSANMNTEAFF
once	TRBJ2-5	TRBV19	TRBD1	TGTGCCAGTAAAGGGACAGGGCGGGGGGAGACCCAGTACTTC	CASKGTGRGETQYF
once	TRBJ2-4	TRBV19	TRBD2	TGTGCCAGTAGTTCCCCTCGGGGGGGCCGGTACATTCAGTACTTC	CASSSPRGGRYIQYF
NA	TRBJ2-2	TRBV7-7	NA	TGTGCCAGCAGCTTGCGCCCCAGGGGTTCTCTTGGGACCGGGGAGCTGTTTTTT	CASSLRPRGSLGTGELFF
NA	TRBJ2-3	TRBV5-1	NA	TGCGCCAGCACCGAACAGGACACAGATACGCAGTATTTT	CASTEQDTDTQYF
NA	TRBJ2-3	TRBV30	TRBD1	TGTGCCTGGAGTCGCGGACAGGGGGGCCCAGATACGCAGTATTTT	CAWSRGQGGPDTQYF
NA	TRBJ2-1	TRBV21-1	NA	TGTGCCAGCAGCACCCTAGCGGGAGGGCCATCCCCCTATGAGCAGTTCTTC	CASSTLAGGPSPYEQFF
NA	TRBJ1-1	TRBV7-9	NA	TGTGCCAGCAGCCTTGGGGCCTCGAACACTGAAGCTTTCTTT	CASSLGASNTEAFF
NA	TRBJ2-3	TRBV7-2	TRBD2	TGTGCCAGCAGACTAGCGGGGGGCCCAGATACGCAGTATTTT	CASRLAGGPDTQYF
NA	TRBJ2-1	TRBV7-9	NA	TGTGCCAGCAGCTTATTCGCGGAAGGCAATGAGCAGTTCTTC	CASSLFAEGNEQFF
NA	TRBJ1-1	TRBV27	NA	TGTGCCAGCAGTTTATTTGGAGGGAACACTGAAGCTTTCTTT	CASSLFGGNTEAFF
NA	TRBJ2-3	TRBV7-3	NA	TGTGCCAGCAGCCCGCTGGGGCCTAGCACAGATACGCAGTATTTT	CASSPLGPSTDTQYF
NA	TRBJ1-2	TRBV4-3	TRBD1	TGCGCCAGCAGCGAATTATCATATGGGACAGGGGCTGGCTACACCTTC	CASSELSYGTGAGYTF
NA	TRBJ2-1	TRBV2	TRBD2	TGTGCCAGCAGGGCGGGGGGACCCTACAATGAGCAGTTCTTC	CASRAGGPYNEQFF
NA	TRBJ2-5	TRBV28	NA	TGTGCCAGCAGTTCCCTCTCGGACAGAGAGACCCAGTACTTC	CASSSLSDRETQYF
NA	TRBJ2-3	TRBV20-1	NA	TGCAGTGCTAGTGCCCAGGGTTACGATAGTTGGGATACGCAGTATTTT	CSASAQGYDSWDTQYF
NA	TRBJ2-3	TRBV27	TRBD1	TGTGCCAGTTTATCAACAGGGGGCTTCGGATACACAGATACGCAGTATTTT	CASLSTGGFGYTDTQYF
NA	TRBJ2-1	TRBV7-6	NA	TGTGCCAGCAGCCCGCTCTGGGGAGACGGTGCCCTCCAGTTCTTC	CASSPLWGDGALQFF
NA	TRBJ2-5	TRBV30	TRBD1	TGTGCCTGGAGTGCGACAGGGGCAGAGACCCAGTACTTC	CAWSATGAETQYF
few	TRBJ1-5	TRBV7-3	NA	TGTGCCAGCAGTCCCGGGAAAAATCAGCCCCAGCATTTT	CASSPGKNQPQHF
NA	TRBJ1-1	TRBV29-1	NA	TGCAGCGTCGACCATGTTGGGGGGGTGAACACTGAAGCTTTCTTT	CSVDHVGGVNTEAFF
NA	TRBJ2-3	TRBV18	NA	TGTGCCAGCTCACCATCACAGGAAGATACGCAGTATTTT	CASSPSQEDTQYF
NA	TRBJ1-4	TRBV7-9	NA	TGTGCCAGCAGCTTAGTCGCCGGGGGAAATGAAAAACTGTTTTTT	CASSLVAGGNEKLFF
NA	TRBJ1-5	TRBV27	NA	TGTGCCAGCAGGCCCGGGGGAGGTCAGCCCCAGCATTTT	CASRPGGGQPQHF
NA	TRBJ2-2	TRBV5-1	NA	TGCGCCAGCAGCTTCGGCCAGGGAACCGGGGAGCTGTTTTTT	CASSFGQGTGELFF
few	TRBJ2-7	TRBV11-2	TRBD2	TGTGCCAGCAACTCCGAGGGACTAGGGTCGGACGAGCAGTACTTC	CASNSEGLGSDEQYF
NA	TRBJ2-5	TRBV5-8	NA	TGTGCCAGCAGCTTGTGGCAGGTAACGAAGACCCAGTACTTC	CASSLWQVTKTQYF
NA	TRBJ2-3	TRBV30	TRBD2	TGTGCCTGGAGTAGGCCTAGCGGGAGACCAGATACGCAGTATTTT	CAWSRPSGRPDTQYF
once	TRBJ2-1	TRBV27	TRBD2	TGTGCCAGCAGTCACCTAGCGGGAGGGCCCTCAGGTGAGCAGTTCTTC	CASSHLAGGPSGEQFF
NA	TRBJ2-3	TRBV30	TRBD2	TGTGCCTGGGCAGGACTAGCGGGGGCCACAGATACGCAGTATTTT	CAWAGLAGATDTQYF
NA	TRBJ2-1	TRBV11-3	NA	TGTGCCAGCAGCAATAATTTCGGGGAGGTCAATGAGCAGTTCTTC	CASSNNFGEVNEQFF